This TCR beta chain originates from a study of blood T cell repertoires in COVID-19. Study summary: Nucleic acid was either cDNA or gDNA, and it came from T cells, B-cell-depleted T cells, or PBMCs.

The table came from immunoSEQ multiplex PCR; TCRdb's copy has only in-frame clones and leaves some out. The data hold about 270,000 clones, with roughly 85% observed a single time. What was sequenced was peripheral blood. The sequence was collected from a woman between 18 and 30 years old with acute or convalescent COVID-19.

This chain's CDR3 is CASSPFPGQGADTQYF. The CDR3 DNA follows: TGTGCCAGCAGCCCGTTCCCCGGACAGGGGGCAGATACGCAGTATTTT. The rearrangement links TRBV7-3 to TRBJ2-3; TRBD1 matches 10 bases. CDR3 length: 16 amino acids. CDR1 and CDR2 from the germline V gene are SGHTA and FQGTGA. Trimming at V came to 5 bases and at J to 4 bases, leaving 9 bases not matched to a gene.